The 3 T cell receptor beta chains in this list originate from one sample, sequenced in a study of blood T cells in healthy people across ages. Primers used in a second PCR of roughly 6 to 11 cycles were a sample-barcoded 5' primer and a J-beta primer mix. TCRdb processed the 5' RACE reads anew with MiXCR; each CDR3 protein has one entry. The sample yields roughly 1.7 million distinct CDR3 sequences, 30% to 40% seen once. The sample comprised blood. These receptors all stem from a woman in her 30s in good health.

The chain carries TRBV6-1 and TRBJ2-7; 10 nucleotides agree with TRBD2. V was pared by 2 bases and J by 2 bases, with 3 bases of the junction left unmatched. From germline, CDR1 is MNHNS and CDR2 SASEGT. This CDR3 is built from 15 residues. CDR3 DNA sequence: TGTGCCAGCAGTGAACTAGCGGGAGCCACCTACGAGCAGTACTTC. Protein: CASSELAGATYEQYF.

This clonotype was picked up a small number of times. The rearrangement uses TRBV4-2 and TRBJ2-1; 9 bases line up with TRBD2. Germline V gene lookup returns CDR1 LGHNA and CDR2 YNFKEQ. V was pared by 0 bases and J by 12 bases, with 3 bases of the junction left unmatched. This CDR3 comprises 13 residues. CDR3 in DNA: TGTGCCAGCAGCCAAGATGGGACTAGCAGGCAGTTCTTC. As protein: CASSQDGTSRQFF.

As for this clonotype: This may come from a read error, since a much larger clone is one base off. The chain uses TRBV10-3 and TRBJ2-7, with D tentatively TRBD1 (6 bases). Germline V gene sequence: CDR1 ENHRY, CDR2 SYGVKD. V was cut by 6 bases and J by 5 bases, with 17 bases left in between. The CDR3 covers 14 residues. CDR3 sequence reads: CAISPPGAKDEQYF. CDR3 nucleotide sequence: TGTGCCATCAGCCCGCCAGGGGCGAAGGACGAGCAGTACTTC.